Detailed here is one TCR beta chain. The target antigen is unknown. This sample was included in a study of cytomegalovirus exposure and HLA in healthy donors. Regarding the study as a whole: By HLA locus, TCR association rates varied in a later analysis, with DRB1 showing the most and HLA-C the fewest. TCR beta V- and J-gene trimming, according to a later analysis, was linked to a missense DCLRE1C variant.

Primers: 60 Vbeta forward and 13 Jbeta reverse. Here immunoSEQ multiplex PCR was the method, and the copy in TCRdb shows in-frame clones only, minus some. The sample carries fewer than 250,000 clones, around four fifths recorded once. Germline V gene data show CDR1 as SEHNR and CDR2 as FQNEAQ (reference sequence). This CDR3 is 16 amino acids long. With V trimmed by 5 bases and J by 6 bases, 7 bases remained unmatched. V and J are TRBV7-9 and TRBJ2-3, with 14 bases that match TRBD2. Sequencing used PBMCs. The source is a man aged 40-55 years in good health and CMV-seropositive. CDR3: CASSQGGTSGSDTQYF. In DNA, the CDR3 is TGTGCCAGCAGCCAGGGGGGGACTAGCGGGAGCGATACGCAGTATTTT.